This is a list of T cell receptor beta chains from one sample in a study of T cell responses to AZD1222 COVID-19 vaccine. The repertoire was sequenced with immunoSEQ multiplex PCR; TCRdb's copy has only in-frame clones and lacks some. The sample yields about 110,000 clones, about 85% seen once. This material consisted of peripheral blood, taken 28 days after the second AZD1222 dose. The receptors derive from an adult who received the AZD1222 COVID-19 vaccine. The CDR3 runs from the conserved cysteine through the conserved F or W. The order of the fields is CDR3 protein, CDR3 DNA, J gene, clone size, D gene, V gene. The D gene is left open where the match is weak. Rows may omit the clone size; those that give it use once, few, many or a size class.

CDR3aa: CASSLEWGGVPGNTIYF
CDR3nt: TGTGCCAGCAGCCTAGAGTGGGGGGGCGTACCTGGAAACACCATATATTTT
j_gene: TRBJ1-3
abundance: .
d_gene: .
v_gene: TRBV9

CDR3aa: CASSYSEVTEAFF
CDR3nt: TGTGCCAGCAGTTACTCAGAGGTCACTGAAGCTTTCTTT
j_gene: TRBJ1-1
abundance: .
d_gene: .
v_gene: TRBV6-2/TRBV6-3

CDR3aa: CASSGSDRADSPLHF
CDR3nt: TGTGCCAGCAGTGGGTCGGACAGGGCTGATTCACCCCTCCACTTT
j_gene: TRBJ1-6
abundance: .
d_gene: TRBD1
v_gene: TRBV28

CDR3aa: CASSLGTGVEKLFF
CDR3nt: TGTGCCAGCAGCTTGGGGACAGGGGTAGAAAAACTGTTTTTT
j_gene: TRBJ1-4
abundance: .
d_gene: TRBD1
v_gene: TRBV5-6

CDR3aa: CASSLQTANYGYTF
CDR3nt: TGTGCCAGCAGCTTACAGACCGCTAACTATGGCTACACCTTC
j_gene: TRBJ1-2
abundance: .
d_gene: .
v_gene: TRBV5-5

CDR3aa: CASSLVADNTEAFF
CDR3nt: TGTGCCAGCAGCTTAGTCGCGGACAACACTGAAGCTTTCTTT
j_gene: TRBJ1-1
abundance: .
d_gene: .
v_gene: TRBV7-2

CDR3aa: CASSLVGRNSPLHF
CDR3nt: TGTGCCAGCAGCTTGGTGGGTCGAAATTCACCCCTCCACTTT
j_gene: TRBJ1-6
abundance: .
d_gene: .
v_gene: TRBV5-8

CDR3aa: CASSARQGARHAEAFF
CDR3nt: TGTGCCAGCAGTGCCAGACAGGGGGCGCGGCACGCTGAAGCTTTCTTT
j_gene: TRBJ1-1
abundance: .
d_gene: TRBD1
v_gene: TRBV27

CDR3aa: CASSLGTNSGANVLTF
CDR3nt: TGTGCCAGCAGCCTGGGGACGAACTCTGGGGCCAACGTCCTGACTTTC
j_gene: TRBJ2-6
abundance: once
d_gene: .
v_gene: TRBV5-4

CDR3aa: CASSERRQLSNQPQHF
CDR3nt: TGTGCCAGCAGTGAACGAAGACAGCTTAGCAATCAGCCCCAGCATTTT
j_gene: TRBJ1-5
abundance: .
d_gene: .
v_gene: TRBV2

CDR3aa: CASSLETGTFFF
CDR3nt: TGTGCCAGCAGCTTGGAGACCGGGACCTTTTTTTTT
j_gene: TRBJ1-1
abundance: .
d_gene: .
v_gene: TRBV5-4

CDR3aa: CASTSGPGSEKLFF
CDR3nt: TGTGCCAGCACGTCGGGGCCAGGGTCAGAAAAACTGTTTTTT
j_gene: TRBJ1-4
abundance: .
d_gene: .
v_gene: TRBV2

CDR3aa: CASSVWTGQDTQYF
CDR3nt: TGTGCCAGCAGCGTATGGACAGGGCAAGATACGCAGTATTTT
j_gene: TRBJ2-3
abundance: few
d_gene: TRBD1
v_gene: TRBV5-5

CDR3aa: CASSPIAGQINTGELFF
CDR3nt: TGCGCCAGCAGCCCTATTGCGGGACAGATAAACACCGGGGAGCTGTTTTTT
j_gene: TRBJ2-2
abundance: .
d_gene: .
v_gene: TRBV4-1

CDR3aa: CASSNSQGNNSPLHF
CDR3nt: TGCGCCAGCAGCAATTCACAGGGGAATAATTCACCCCTCCACTTT
j_gene: TRBJ1-6
abundance: .
d_gene: TRBD1
v_gene: TRBV5-1

CDR3aa: CASRKQGNTGELFF
CDR3nt: TGTGCCAGCAGGAAACAGGGGAACACCGGGGAGCTGTTTTTT
j_gene: TRBJ2-2
abundance: once
d_gene: .
v_gene: TRBV6-4

CDR3aa: CSVESAVDGYTF
CDR3nt: TGCAGCGTTGAATCGGCAGTCGATGGCTACACCTTC
j_gene: TRBJ1-2
abundance: .
d_gene: .
v_gene: TRBV29-1

CDR3aa: CASSPLGVSYNEQFF
CDR3nt: TGTGCCAGCAGCCCCTTGGGGGTCAGCTACAATGAGCAGTTCTTC
j_gene: TRBJ2-1
abundance: once
d_gene: .
v_gene: TRBV9

CDR3aa: CASSPGSYEQYF
CDR3nt: TGTGCCAGCTCACCTGGGTCCTACGAGCAGTACTTC
j_gene: TRBJ2-7
abundance: .
d_gene: .
v_gene: TRBV18

CDR3aa: CASALLAIANTGELFF
CDR3nt: TGTGCCAGCGCCTTACTAGCGATAGCGAACACCGGGGAGCTGTTTTTT
j_gene: TRBJ2-2
abundance: once
d_gene: TRBD2
v_gene: TRBV27

CDR3aa: CASSLAGVSTGELFF
CDR3nt: TGTGCCAGCAGCTTGGCGGGGGTGAGCACCGGGGAGCTGTTTTTT
j_gene: TRBJ2-2
abundance: .
d_gene: .
v_gene: TRBV5-4

CDR3aa: CASSRLQGAPHSSYGYTF
CDR3nt: TGTGCCAGCAGCCGCCTACAGGGGGCACCACACAGTTCGTATGGCTACACCTTC
j_gene: TRBJ1-2
abundance: .
d_gene: TRBD1
v_gene: TRBV6-2/TRBV6-3

CDR3aa: CASSLPRPQETQYF
CDR3nt: TGTGCCAGCAGCTTACCCAGGCCACAAGAGACCCAGTACTTC
j_gene: TRBJ2-5
abundance: .
d_gene: .
v_gene: TRBV7-9

CDR3aa: CASSPGTGGFHEQYF
CDR3nt: TGCGCCAGCAGCCCCGGGACAGGGGGCTTCCACGAGCAGTACTTC
j_gene: TRBJ2-7
abundance: once
d_gene: TRBD1
v_gene: TRBV5-1

CDR3aa: CASSSSPSGANYGYTF
CDR3nt: TGTGCCAGCAGCTCATCTCCGAGTGGAGCTAACTATGGCTACACCTTC
j_gene: TRBJ1-2
abundance: .
d_gene: .
v_gene: TRBV11-1

CDR3aa: CASSEGSAYSNQPQHF
CDR3nt: TGTGCCAGCAGTGAAGGGTCAGCATATAGCAATCAGCCCCAGCATTTT
j_gene: TRBJ1-5
abundance: .
d_gene: .
v_gene: TRBV6-1

CDR3aa: CASSEGGRWKLFF
CDR3nt: TGTGCCAGCAGTGAAGGGGGCAGGTGGAAACTGTTTTTT
j_gene: TRBJ1-4
abundance: .
d_gene: .
v_gene: TRBV2

CDR3aa: CASSQHSGGNNYGYTF
CDR3nt: TGTGCCAGCAGCCAACATTCAGGGGGAAATAACTATGGCTACACCTTC
j_gene: TRBJ1-2
abundance: .
d_gene: TRBD1
v_gene: TRBV3-1/TRBV3-2

CDR3aa: CASSPPGQGGNYGYTF
CDR3nt: TGTGCCAGCAGTCCCCCCGGGCAGGGAGGAAACTATGGCTACACCTTC
j_gene: TRBJ1-2
abundance: .
d_gene: .
v_gene: TRBV28

CDR3aa: CASSLKLAGVTYNEQFF
CDR3nt: TGTGCCAGCAGCTTAAAATTAGCGGGAGTCACCTACAATGAGCAGTTCTTC
j_gene: TRBJ2-1
abundance: .
d_gene: TRBD2
v_gene: TRBV7-6

CDR3aa: CASGRGEDTEAFF
CDR3nt: TGTGCCAGCGGTCGTGGGGAGGACACTGAAGCTTTCTTT
j_gene: TRBJ1-1
abundance: .
d_gene: .
v_gene: TRBV3-1/TRBV3-2

CDR3aa: CASSYLTSGRITDTQYF
CDR3nt: TGTGCCAGCAGTTACCTGACTAGCGGGAGAATTACAGATACGCAGTATTTT
j_gene: TRBJ2-3
abundance: .
d_gene: TRBD2
v_gene: TRBV6-2/TRBV6-3

CDR3aa: CASSFAGQNTEAFF
CDR3nt: TGTGCCAGCAGTTTCGCAGGGCAAAACACTGAAGCTTTCTTT
j_gene: TRBJ1-1
abundance: .
d_gene: .
v_gene: TRBV28

CDR3aa: CATSRDRRLNTEAFF
CDR3nt: TGTGCCACCAGCAGAGATCGGAGGCTCAACACTGAAGCTTTCTTT
j_gene: TRBJ1-1
abundance: .
d_gene: .
v_gene: TRBV15

CDR3aa: CASSLSRSEKLFF
CDR3nt: TGTGCCAGCAGCTTGAGTCGTAGCGAAAAACTGTTTTTT
j_gene: TRBJ1-4
abundance: few
d_gene: .
v_gene: TRBV5-4

CDR3aa: CASTEVPGTEAFF
CDR3nt: TGTGCCAGCACGGAAGTCCCGGGCACTGAAGCTTTCTTT
j_gene: TRBJ1-1
abundance: .
d_gene: .
v_gene: TRBV28

CDR3aa: CSVRDNAYNEQFF
CDR3nt: TGCAGCGTCCGGGACAACGCCTACAATGAGCAGTTCTTC
j_gene: TRBJ2-1
abundance: .
d_gene: .
v_gene: TRBV29-1